These 21 T cell receptor beta chains share one sample of origin, sequenced in a study of OX40 agonist ivuxolimab in advanced cancers. Sequencing used immunoSEQ multiplex PCR; TCRdb keeps in-frame clones, though not all of them. The table has some 79,000 clones, approximately 90% seen once; the top ten hold over 0.35%. Material: CD4+ or CD8+ T cells sorted from blood, obtained in a trial of the OX40 agonist ivuxolimab. The receptor source for this set is an adult with an advanced solid tumor such as melanoma, head and neck, liver or kidney cancer.

The rearrangement links TRBV5-1 to TRBJ2-2; TRBD1 is a possible D gene (5 bases). The V gene's germline CDR1 is SGHRS and CDR2 YFSETQ. Trimming shortened V by 2 bases and J by 0 bases, and 8 bases separated the two germline ends. The length of the CDR3 is 15 residues. In DNA, the CDR3 is TGCGCCAGCAGCTTCAGGGTTTCGAACACCGGGGAGCTGTTTTTT. Translated: CASSFRVSNTGELFF.

The chain employs TRBV9 and TRBJ2-1; D ambiguous. The length of the CDR3 is 14 residues. Trimming took 0 bases from V and 6 from J, leaving 10 bases between them. Germline assignment: CDR1 SGDLS and CDR2 YYNGEE. The CDR3 loop reads CASSVAGSSNEQFF. CDR3 coding DNA: TGTGCCAGCAGCGTAGCCGGTAGCAGCAATGAGCAGTTCTTC.

The chain recombines TRBV27 with TRBJ2-5; weak D call: TRBD1 (6 bases). This CDR3 comprises 14 residues. Germline values: CDR1 MNHEY, CDR2 SMNVEV (reference sequence). V was cut by 4 bases and J by 4 bases, with 13 bases left in between. The CDR3 is CASSSHRVGETQYF. CDR3 sequence (DNA): TGTGCCAGCAGTTCCCACAGGGTTGGAGAGACCCAGTACTTC.

This chain connects TRBV29-1 to TRBJ2-7; D gene ambiguous. Germline CDR1 is SQVTM and CDR2 is ANQGSEA. The CDR3 has 13 residues. The V end lost 2 bases, the J end lost 0 bases, and 8 bases lay between the germline ends. The CDR3 DNA is TGCAGCGTTGAACGTTCCGGCTCCTACGAGCAGTACTTC. It is translated as CSVERSGSYEQYF.

As for this clone: The same CDR3 is also encoded by other DNA sequences in this sample. This sequence joins TRBV5-6 and TRBJ2-3, with 9 positions matching TRBD2. The CDR3 covers 14 residues. CDR1 and CDR2 (germline): SGHDT, YYEEEE. The J segment lost 1 base and the V segment lost 3 bases, leaving 0 bases of the junction unmatched. The CDR3 protein is CASSSSGGTDTQYF. The CDR3 nucleotides are TGTGCCAGCAGCTCTAGCGGGGGCACAGATACGCAGTATTTT.

This clone was seen once. The rearrangement joins TRBV7-2 to TRBJ2-5; 7 bases align to TRBD2. This CDR3 has 17 residues. Germline CDR1 and CDR2: SGHTA and FQGNSA. The J segment lost 5 bases and the V segment lost 3 bases, leaving 15 bases of the junction unmatched. CDR3 protein: CASSFLGGTTVGETQYF. The CDR3 DNA follows: TGTGCCAGCAGCTTCCTCGGGGGGACCACCGTGGGGGAGACCCAGTACTTC.

This clone has a handful of counts. This chain joins TRBV14 and TRBJ1-2, with 7 bases identical to TRBD1. With 4 bases clipped from V and 7 bases from J, the junction kept 9 bases outside the gene matches. The CDR3 is 14 amino acids. Germline V gene lookup returns CDR1 SGHDN and CDR2 FVKESK. The chain's CDR3 is CASSPSGRGSGYTF. CDR3 coding DNA: TGTGCCAGCAGCCCCTCAGGCAGGGGGTCTGGCTACACCTTC.

The chain has TRBV18 and TRBJ2-1, with 9 bases aligning to TRBD1. There are 16 residues in the CDR3. Germline-derived CDR1 and CDR2 are KGHSH and LQKENI. The trim removed 3 bases at V and 7 bases at J, leaving 10 bases unmatched. CDR3 DNA sequence: TGTGCCAGCTCACCGAACGCACAGGGGGCTGGGAATGAGCAGTTCTTC. It translates to CASSPNAQGAGNEQFF.

The chain recombines TRBV7-9 with TRBJ2-7; D ambiguous. The CDR3 is made up of 12 amino acids. V was pared by 2 bases and J by 5 bases, with 7 bases between. CDR1 and CDR2 (germline): SEHNR, FQNEAQ (reference sequence). The CDR3 reads CASSLRWDEQYF. The CDR3 nucleotides read TGTGCCAGCAGCTTACGGTGGGACGAGCAGTACTTC.

The gene calls are TRBV18 and TRBJ1-2; no reliable D call. The CDR3 has 16 residues. Germline CDR1 reads KGHSH; CDR2 reads LQKENI. V was cut by 2 bases and J by 5 bases, with 18 bases left in between. The CDR3 here is CASSPGLRLSGYGYTF. CDR3 nucleotide sequence: TGTGCCAGCTCACCAGGTTTGAGACTGTCCGGGTATGGCTACACCTTC.

V is TRBV25-1 and J is TRBJ2-5, with D perhaps TRBD1 (5 bases). This CDR3 region has 12 residues. The germline V gene has CDR1 MGHDK and CDR2 SYGVNS. Between the trimmed V and J ends, which lost 2 bases and 7 bases, there was a span of 8 bases. CDR3 DNA: TGTGCCAGCAGTGAAATAGGGGTGACCCAGTACTTC. Translation gives CASSEIGVTQYF.

The V call is TRBV19, the J call TRBJ2-5; D may be TRBD1 or TRBD2 (5 bases each). Germline CDR1 reads LNHDA; CDR2 reads SQIVND (reference sequence). The CDR3 has 13 residues. V dropped 3 bases and J dropped 3 bases, with 8 bases sitting between them. The CDR3 DNA follows: TGTGCCAGTAGTATGGGGGTAGAAGAGACCCAGTACTTC. Translated: CASSMGVEETQYF.

The chain links TRBV5-1 to TRBJ2-2, with a possible D match to TRBD1 (6 bases). CDR1 is SGHRS, CDR2 YFSETQ, per germline. V was shortened by 0 bases and J by 3 bases, with 6 bases between the two germline ends. The CDR3 is made up of 14 amino acids. CDR3 amino acids: CASSLGQDTGELFF. CDR3 DNA: TGCGCCAGCAGCTTGGGACAGGACACCGGGGAGCTGTTTTTT.

The chain has TRBV10-3 and TRBJ1-1; D is unresolved. In germline, CDR1 is ENHRY, CDR2 SYGVKD. This CDR3 is built from 12 residues. The ends were cut back, 9 bases at V and 10 bases at J, with 18 bases in the middle. CDR3 protein: CAIAPGPPSAFF. DNA for the CDR3: TGTGCCATAGCACCCGGACCCCCATCAGCTTTCTTT.

The V call is TRBV27, the J call TRBJ2-7, with a weak D call TRBD2 (6 bases). V gave up 3 bases and J gave up 0 bases, with 9 bases separating them. The germline gives CDR1 MNHEY, CDR2 SMNVEV (reference sequence). The CDR3 is made up of 14 amino acids. CDR3: CASSFSGNSYEQYF. In nucleotides, the CDR3 is TGTGCCAGCAGTTTTAGCGGAAACTCCTACGAGCAGTACTTC.

The rearrangement links TRBV7-9 to TRBJ2-7; D unclear. Trimming pared 5 bases from V and 3 bases from J, leaving 14 bases between. Germline V gene sequence: CDR1 SEHNR, CDR2 FQNEAQ (reference sequence). The CDR3 loop spans 14 amino acids. CDR3 residues: CASSHSNSYYEQYF. CDR3 sequence (DNA): TGTGCCAGCAGCCACTCAAACTCTTACTACGAGCAGTACTTC. The variable domain in full, completed from reference TRBV7-9 and TRBJ2-7, reads DTGVSQNPRHKITKRGQNVTFRCDPISEHNRLYWYRQTLGQGPEFLTYFQNEAQLEKSRLLSDRFSAERPKGSFSTLEIQRTEQGDSAMYLCASSHSNSYYEQYFGPGTRLTVT.

V usage is TRBV6-1 and J usage is TRBJ2-1; 7 bases are a match to TRBD2. After removal of 7 bases from V and 7 bases from J, the junction contained 10 bases not matched to a gene. From germline, CDR1 is MNHNS and CDR2 SASEGT. The CDR3 is 14 residues long. CDR3 region: CASTAGAPFNEQFF. CDR3 nucleotides: TGTGCCAGCACCGCGGGAGCCCCCTTTAATGAGCAGTTCTTC.

This clone was seen just once. This chain joins TRBV28 and TRBJ1-1; the D gene is possibly TRBD1 (6 bases). Between the trimmed V and J ends, which lost 0 bases and 0 bases, there was a span of 11 bases. The CDR3 contains 16 residues. The germline CDR1 and CDR2 sequences are MDHEN and SYDVKM. The CDR3 reads CASSLWGAGLNTEAFF. As DNA, the CDR3 is TGTGCCAGCAGTTTATGGGGGGCTGGGTTGAACACTGAAGCTTTCTTT.

The V call is TRBV6-1, the J call TRBJ1-1; weak D call: TRBD1 (5 bases). The CDR3 runs to 14 residues. Between the trimmed V and J ends, which lost 4 bases and 2 bases, there was a span of 11 bases. CDR1 and CDR2 (germline): MNHNS, SASEGT. DNA of the CDR3: TGTGCCAGCAGTGGGAAGACAGTAAACACTGAAGCTTTCTTT. Amino acid sequence: CASSGKTVNTEAFF.

The chain carries TRBV9 and TRBJ2-5, with unresolved D. Germline V gives CDR1 SGDLS, CDR2 YYNGEE. The CDR3 is 14 residues long. The germline V and J ends were trimmed by 1 base and 2 bases, with 9 bases remaining between them. CDR3 nucleotides: TGTGCCAGCAGCGTAACAGTCGTACAAGAGACCCAGTACTTC. Translation gives CASSVTVVQETQYF.

V usage is TRBV19 and J usage is TRBJ2-5; the D is unclear. The V end lost 2 bases, the J end lost 6 bases, and 10 bases lay between the germline ends. This CDR3 region has 13 residues. Germline CDR1 and CDR2: LNHDA and SQIVND (reference sequence). The CDR3 region has the DNA TGTGCCAGTAGTATAATGGGTCGGAAGACCCAGTACTTC. Its translation is CASSIMGRKTQYF.